The 29 T cell receptor beta chains reported below all come from one sample, sequenced in a study of spatial heterogeneity in lung cancer. One entry per CDR3 protein results from TCRdb running MiXCR on the 5' RACE reads. Of about 42,000 distinct CDR3 sequences detected, almost 7% appear once; the ten largest clones hold about two fifths. The sample's time point: sample taken at primary tumor resection. The specimen comprised PBMCs, sampled at surgery. The source is a female donor with early-stage non-small cell lung cancer.

This clonotype was detected only a few times. J is TRBJ2-7 and V is TRBV20-1; 9 positions match TRBD1. The ends lost 4 bases at V and 2 bases at J; junction bases unmatched: 3. The length of the CDR3 is 13 residues. Germline CDR1 reads DFQATT; CDR2 reads SNEGSKA (reference sequence). This CDR3 reads CSATRDRAYEQYF. The CDR3 nucleotides are TGCAGTGCTACAAGGGACAGGGCCTACGAGCAGTACTTC.

The chain is built from TRBV5-1 and TRBJ1-1, with D perhaps TRBD1 (5 bases). V lost 5 bases and J 2 bases, leaving 16 bases between the germline ends. The germline gives CDR1 SGHRS, CDR2 YFSETQ. The CDR3 is 15 residues long. CDR3 nucleotides: TGCGCCAGCAGTAAATCAGGGACGGTAAACACTGAAGCTTTCTTT. Translated: CASSKSGTVNTEAFF.

The chain employs TRBV6-2 or TRBV6-3 and TRBJ1-1; D is undetermined. Per germline, CDR1 MNHEY and CDR2 SVGEGT. The ends were cut back, 6 bases at V and 6 bases at J, with 14 bases in the middle. The CDR3 extends over 13 amino acids. Written as DNA, the CDR3 is TGTGCCAGCAGCCTGCCCCTGGACGCTGAAGCTTTCTTT. It translates to CASSLPLDAEAFF.

This clonotype was observed many times. The chain recombines TRBV7-3 with TRBJ2-2; D not certain. The CDR3 is made up of 14 amino acids. V shed 3 bases and J shed 1 base, with 6 bases lying between them. Germline V gene lookup returns CDR1 SGHTA and CDR2 FQGTGA. The CDR3, as DNA: TGTGCCAGCAGCTTTGGGGAGAACACCGGGGAGCTGTTTTTT. This gives the protein CASSFGENTGELFF.

This clonotype was seen only a few times. The chain combines TRBV28 with TRBJ1-1; D gene uncertain. This CDR3 region has 15 residues. Germline CDR1 and CDR2: MDHEN and SYDVKM. V was trimmed by 4 bases and J by 0 bases, leaving 12 bases between them. Here the CDR3 DNA reads TGTGCCAGCAGTTCGCTAGGGTTGCTGAACACTGAAGCTTTCTTT. Amino acids: CASSSLGLLNTEAFF.

This clonotype was counted between two and nine times. This chain connects TRBV5-1 to TRBJ2-1, with TRBD2 identical over 15 bases. After removal of 4 bases from V and 2 bases from J, the junction contained 4 bases not matched to a gene. This CDR3 region has 17 residues. In germline, CDR1 is SGHRS, CDR2 YFSETQ. Here the CDR3 DNA reads TGCGCCAGCAGCCCGGGACTAGCGGGGGGTACCTACAATGAGCAGTTCTTC. It yields the protein CASSPGLAGGTYNEQFF.

This clonotype was picked up many times. Here the CDR3 DNA reads TGTGCCAGCAGTTACTCCCCCACCAACTATGGCTACACCTTC. Its translation: CASSYSPTNYGYTF. This chain joins TRBV6-5 and TRBJ1-2; D remains ambiguous. CDR3 length equals 14 residues. V lost 0 bases, J lost 2 bases, and 7 bases lay in between. The V gene's germline CDR1 is MNHEY and CDR2 SVGAGI.

In this sample, this clonotype turned up many times. The rearrangement joins TRBV7-9 to TRBJ1-4; D is ambiguous. The CDR3 spans 10 residues. The V end lost 5 bases, the J end lost 8 bases, and 3 bases lay between the germline ends. Germline CDR1 SEHNR, CDR2 FQNEAQ (reference sequence). CDR3: CASSGEKLFF. The CDR3 bases are TGTGCCAGCAGCGGAGAAAAACTGTTTTTT.

There are many counts of this clonotype. The chain employs TRBV3-1 and TRBJ2-7, with 7 bases fitting TRBD2. The ends lost 0 bases at V and 2 bases at J; junction bases unmatched: 4. The CDR3 has 15 residues. Looked up from germline, CDR1 is LGHDT and CDR2 is YNNKEL (reference sequence). The CDR3, as DNA: TGTGCCAGCAGCCAAGATTGGGGGGGGACCTACGAGCAGTACTTC. Protein sequence: CASSQDWGGTYEQYF.

This clonotype has a count of ten or more. This chain connects TRBV5-1 to TRBJ2-7, with 8 bases fitting TRBD1. Germline V gives CDR1 SGHRS, CDR2 YFSETQ. This CDR3 is 14 amino acids long. V shed 3 bases, J shed 3 bases, and the junction held 5 bases outside the gene matches. CDR3 amino acids: CASSSGTGHYEQYF. The CDR3 region has the DNA TGCGCCAGCAGCTCCGGGACAGGACACTACGAGCAGTACTTC.

The chain combines TRBV19 with TRBJ2-1, with D tentatively TRBD1 or TRBD2 (5 bases each). The V gene lost 1 base and the J gene lost 0 bases, with 13 bases spanning the gap. CDR1 and CDR2 (germline): LNHDA, SQIVND (reference sequence). The CDR3 loop spans 17 amino acids. In DNA form, the CDR3 reads TGTGCCAGTAGTATAGGAACTAGGGGAACCTCCTACAATGAGCAGTTCTTC. This gives the protein CASSIGTRGTSYNEQFF.

This clonotype was detected many times. The CDR3 here is CASSPHSTEAFF. The CDR3 DNA reads as TGTGCCAGCAGTCCCCATTCTACTGAAGCTTTCTTT. The chain couples TRBV28 to TRBJ1-1, with unresolved D. Germline lookup yields CDR1 MDHEN and CDR2 SYDVKM. CDR3 length equals 12 residues. Trimming stripped 5 bases from V and 5 bases from J, with 9 bases between.

This clonotype was seen only a few times. The chain employs TRBV7-2 and TRBJ1-3; no firm D call. Trimming removed 5 bases from V and 2 bases from J, with 7 bases in between. Germline CDR1 reads SGHTA; CDR2 reads FQGNSA. The CDR3 totals 13 residues. The CDR3 nucleotides are TGTGCCAGCAGCCGGACGGCTGGAAACACCATATATTTT. Encoded protein: CASSRTAGNTIYF.

The chain couples TRBV5-1 to TRBJ2-7; TRBD1 aligns across 7 bases. Trimming removed 2 bases from V and 6 bases from J; junction bases left unmatched: 5. The CDR3 length is 13 residues. Germline CDR1 SGHRS, CDR2 YFSETQ. This CDR3 is CASSLTGAGEQYF. DNA for the CDR3: TGCGCCAGCAGCTTAACAGGGGCCGGCGAGCAGTACTTC.

The V call is TRBV3-1, the J call TRBJ2-1; TRBD2 matches 9 bases. Germline lookup yields CDR1 LGHDT and CDR2 YNNKEL (reference sequence). The length of the CDR3 is 15 residues. The junction had 3 bases not matched to a gene; V was cut back by 1 base and J by 5 bases. In DNA, the CDR3 is TGTGCCAGCAGCCAAGTAGGGACTAGCCACAATGAGCAGTTCTTC. Translated, it gives CASSQVGTSHNEQFF.

This clonotype was observed at least ten times. The chain is built from TRBV29-1 and TRBJ2-3; no definite D call. In germline, CDR1 is SQVTM, CDR2 ANQGSEA. The CDR3 runs 14 residues. Trimming pared 7 bases from V and 0 bases from J, leaving 14 bases between. The DNA for the CDR3 is TGCAGCGCAACGCCTGTGGCTAGCACAGATACGCAGTATTTT. Translating gives CSATPVASTDTQYF.

The chain joins TRBV20-1 to TRBJ2-7; 10 bases fit TRBD2. The CDR3 runs 14 residues. V gave up 0 bases and J gave up 10 bases; unmatched junction bases: 9. CDR1 DFQATT and CDR2 SNEGSKA come from the germline V gene (reference sequence). The CDR3 here is CSARDKERGGTQYF. CDR3 in DNA: TGCAGTGCTAGAGATAAGGAGCGGGGGGGCACTCAGTACTTC.

This clonotype was picked up a small number of times. This sequence joins TRBV9 and TRBJ2-7; D is perhaps TRBD2 (6 bases). Germline assignment: CDR1 SGDLS and CDR2 YYNGEE. V shed 4 bases and J shed 1 base, with 15 bases lying between them. CDR3 length equals 15 residues. The CDR3 DNA follows: TGTGCCAGCAGCCCACAGGTGGGGGGTTCCTACGAGCAGTACTTC. Residues: CASSPQVGGSYEQYF.

This clonotype was seen many times. This sequence joins TRBV3-1 and TRBJ2-3; D not resolved. Germline values: CDR1 LGHDT, CDR2 YNNKEL (reference sequence). V dropped 0 bases and J dropped 5 bases, with 12 bases sitting between them. CDR3 length: 15 amino acids. CDR3 region: CASSQEASWVDTQYF. CDR3 DNA sequence: TGTGCCAGCAGCCAAGAAGCGTCTTGGGTAGATACGCAGTATTTT.

The chain combines TRBV5-1 with TRBJ2-4; TRBD1 is a possible D gene (6 bases). From germline, CDR1 is SGHRS and CDR2 YFSETQ. This CDR3 is 13 amino acids long. Trimming shortened V by 4 bases and J by 7 bases, and 12 bases separated the two germline ends. The CDR3 loop reads CASSPRGGNIQYF. The DNA of the CDR3 is TGCGCCAGCAGCCCCCGAGGGGGTAACATTCAGTACTTC.

The chain joins TRBV6-1 to TRBJ2-3; D might be TRBD2 (7 bases). Germline V lookup: CDR1 MNHNS, CDR2 SASEGT. Trimming shortened V by 5 bases and J by 2 bases, and 17 bases separated the two germline ends. The length of the CDR3 is 16 residues. The CDR3 region is CASSLGGASPTDTQYF. The CDR3 region has the DNA TGTGCCAGCAGTCTAGGGGGGGCTAGCCCCACAGATACGCAGTATTTT.

In its sample, this clonotype was seen many times. The chain uses TRBV6-5 and TRBJ2-3; D unresolved. In germline, CDR1 is MNHEY, CDR2 SVGAGI. The CDR3 is 15 residues long. V shed 0 bases and J shed 2 bases, with 9 bases lying between them. The CDR3 bases are TGTGCCAGCAGTTACTCGAATACCGTCACAGATACGCAGTATTTT. This translates into CASSYSNTVTDTQYF.

This clonotype was found a few times. The chain uses TRBV5-1 and TRBJ2-1; TRBD2 agrees at 12 bases. The CDR3 has 15 amino acids. The V and J ends lost 4 bases and 9 bases, in that order; junction bases with no gene match: 8. The germline V gene encodes CDR1 SGHRS and CDR2 YFSETQ. The CDR3 DNA reads as TGCGCCAGCAGCCCCCCTAGCGGGGGGGCGGGTGAGCAGTTCTTC. Translation gives CASSPPSGGAGEQFF.

Here the CDR3 reads CASSLAGQKETQYF. The CDR3 DNA is TGTGCCAGCAGCTTAGCCGGACAGAAAGAGACCCAGTACTTC. The chain carries TRBV7-3 and TRBJ2-5, with D perhaps matching TRBD1 (6 bases). V lost 2 bases, J lost 3 bases, and 10 bases lay in between. This CDR3 is 14 amino acids long. Per the germline V gene, CDR1 is SGHTA and CDR2 is FQGTGA.

This clonotype has ten or more counts. The chain combines TRBV10-2 with TRBJ1-2, with TRBD1 identical over 7 bases. The CDR3 runs to 16 residues. The V and J ends lost 0 bases and 9 bases, in that order; junction bases with no gene match: 13. Germline lookup yields CDR1 WSHSY and CDR2 SAAADI. This chain's CDR3 is CASSESSWGRGLSYTF. The CDR3 DNA reads as TGCGCCAGCAGTGAGTCGAGTTGGGGCAGGGGGTTGAGCTACACCTTC.

This clonotype was recorded at least ten times. The chain couples TRBV12-3 or TRBV12-4 to TRBJ2-5; unclear D gene. The CDR3 has 13 residues. Trimming left V 5 bases short and J 0 bases short, with 7 bases between. Here the CDR3 reads CASSLSNQETQYF. The CDR3 coding sequence is TGTGCCAGCAGTCTTAGCAACCAAGAGACCCAGTACTTC.

This clonotype has a count of ten or more. The V call is TRBV5-1, the J call TRBJ1-1; no clear D. With 0 bases removed from V and 0 bases from J, the gap between germline ends came to 6 bases. CDR3 length: 14 amino acids. The V gene's germline CDR1 is SGHRS and CDR2 YFSETQ. The CDR3 spells CASSLATLNTEAFF. CDR3 DNA: TGCGCCAGCAGCTTGGCCACTTTGAACACTGAAGCTTTCTTT.

This clonotype was recorded at least ten times. J is TRBJ2-3 and V is TRBV20-1; D unclear. Germline CDR1 and CDR2: DFQATT and SNEGSKA (reference sequence). The CDR3 covers 10 residues. The CDR3 spells CSTSVDTQYF. The CDR3 region has the DNA TGCAGCACGTCAGTAGATACGCAGTATTTT.

This clonotype was seen ten or more times. The chain employs TRBV5-6 and TRBJ1-3; D call uncertain. Per germline, CDR1 SGHDT and CDR2 YYEEEE. The CDR3 contains 14 residues. V lost 3 bases and J lost 0, with 7 bases in between. The CDR3 here is CASSSGPSGNTIYF. DNA of the CDR3: TGTGCCAGCAGCTCGGGTCCCTCTGGAAACACCATATATTTT.